This TCR beta chain was retrieved from a study of blood T cells in healthy people across ages. Study outcomes and limitations: Significant beta diversity loss was already apparent by age approximately 36, declining roughly linearly.

This clonotype was detected only once. Its antigen is unknown. With a J-beta primer mix and a sample-barcoded 5' primer, a second PCR ran roughly 6 to 11 cycles. The authors tagged each cDNA molecule using a template-switch adaptor with 12 random nucleotides. Using its own MiXCR run on the 5' RACE reads, TCRdb lists one record per CDR3 protein. Among 1.5 million to 2 million distinct CDR3 sequences listed, about 28% were seen once. CDR1 LGHNA and CDR2 YSLEER come from the germline V gene. The V end was cut by 0 bases, the J end by 3 bases, with 16 bases between. The CDR3 is made up of 17 amino acids. Sequencing was done on a sample of blood. This sequence was found in a woman under 40 in good health. V gene TRBV4-3 combines with J gene TRBJ2-3; D possibly matches TRBD1 or TRBD2 (5 bases each). CDR3: CASSQEGVGEITDTQYF. As DNA, the CDR3 is TGCGCCAGCAGCCAAGAGGGGGTCGGGGAGATAACAGATACGCAGTATTTT.